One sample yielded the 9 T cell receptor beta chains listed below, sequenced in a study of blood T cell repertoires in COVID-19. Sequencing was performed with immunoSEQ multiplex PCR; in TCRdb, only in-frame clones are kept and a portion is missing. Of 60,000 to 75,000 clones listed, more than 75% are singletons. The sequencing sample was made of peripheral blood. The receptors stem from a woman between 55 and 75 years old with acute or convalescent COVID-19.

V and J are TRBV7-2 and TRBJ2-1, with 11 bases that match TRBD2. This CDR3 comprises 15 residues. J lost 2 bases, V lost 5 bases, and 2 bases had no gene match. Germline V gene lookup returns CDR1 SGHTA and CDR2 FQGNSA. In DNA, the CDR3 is TGTGCCAGCAGCACACTAGCGGGGGCCTACAATGAGCAGTTCTTC. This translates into CASSTLAGAYNEQFF.

The CDR3 loop reads CASAQVRGQGQYF. In DNA, the CDR3 is TGTGCCAGCGCCCAAGTCAGGGGGCAAGGGCAGTACTTC. The J gene is TRBJ2-7, the V gene TRBV6-5; 8 nucleotides match TRBD1. With 8 bases clipped from V and 9 bases from J, the junction kept 12 bases outside the gene matches. The CDR3 totals 13 residues. Germline CDR1 and CDR2: MNHEY and SVGAGI.

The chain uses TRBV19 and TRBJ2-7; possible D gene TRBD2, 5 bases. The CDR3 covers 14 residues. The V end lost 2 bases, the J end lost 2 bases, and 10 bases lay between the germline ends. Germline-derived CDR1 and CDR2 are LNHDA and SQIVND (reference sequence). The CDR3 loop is CASSISGIPYEQYF. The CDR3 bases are TGTGCCAGTAGTATATCCGGGATTCCCTACGAGCAGTACTTC.

CDR3 coding DNA: TGTGCCAGCAGCGCCTACCGGACAGGTCCCTACGAGCAGTACTTC. Its protein product is CASSAYRTGPYEQYF. The chain couples TRBV7-2 to TRBJ2-7; 7 positions match TRBD1. CDR3 length equals 15 residues. V was clipped by 5 bases and J by 2 bases; unmatched bases: 9. Germline V lookup: CDR1 SGHTA, CDR2 FQGNSA.

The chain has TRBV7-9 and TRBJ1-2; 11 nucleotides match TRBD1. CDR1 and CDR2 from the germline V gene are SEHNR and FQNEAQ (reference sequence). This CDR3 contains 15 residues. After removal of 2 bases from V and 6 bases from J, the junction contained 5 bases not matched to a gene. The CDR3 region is CASSLTGQGAHGYTF. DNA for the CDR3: TGTGCCAGCAGCTTAACAGGACAGGGGGCCCATGGCTACACCTTC.

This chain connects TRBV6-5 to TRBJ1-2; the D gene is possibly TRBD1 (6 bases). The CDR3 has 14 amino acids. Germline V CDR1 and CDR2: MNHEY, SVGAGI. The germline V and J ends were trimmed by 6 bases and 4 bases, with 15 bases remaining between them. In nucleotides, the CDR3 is TGTGCCAGCAGAGGGGCAGGGGAACCCTATGGCTACACCTTC. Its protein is CASRGAGEPYGYTF.

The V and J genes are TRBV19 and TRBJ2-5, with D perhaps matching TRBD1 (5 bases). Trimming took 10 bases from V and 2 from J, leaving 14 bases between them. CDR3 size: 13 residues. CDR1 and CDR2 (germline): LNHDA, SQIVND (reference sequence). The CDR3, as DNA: TGTGCCACCGCCCCAGGGAATCAAGAGACCCAGTACTTC. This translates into CATAPGNQETQYF.

The CDR3 DNA sequence: TGTGCCAGCAGCCGCGGGTACGGTGAAAAACTGTTTTTT. It codes for CASSRGYGEKLFF. The chain employs TRBV14 and TRBJ1-4; D is unclear. The CDR3 sequence is 13 residues long. CDR1 is SGHDN, CDR2 FVKESK, per germline. V was shortened by 4 bases and J by 7 bases, with 10 bases between the two germline ends. Full variable domain (missing parts from reference TRBV14 and TRBJ1-4): EAGVTQFPSHSVIEKGQTVTLRCDPISGHDNLYWYRRVMGKEIKFLLHFVKESKQDESGMPNNRFLAERTGGTYSTLKVQPAELEDSGVYFCASSRGYGEKLFFGSGTQLSVL.

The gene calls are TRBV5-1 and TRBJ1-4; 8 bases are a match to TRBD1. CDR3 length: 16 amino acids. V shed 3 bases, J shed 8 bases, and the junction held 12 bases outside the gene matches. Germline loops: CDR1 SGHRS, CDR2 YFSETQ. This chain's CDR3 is CASSWDVQGVSEKLFF. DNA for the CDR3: TGCGCCAGCAGCTGGGATGTACAGGGGGTTTCCGAAAAACTGTTTTTT.